This T cell receptor beta chain originates from a study of blood T cell repertoires in COVID-19. Overall study: The analysed material was cDNA or gDNA that came from T cells, B-cell-depleted T cells, or PBMCs.

Original analysis: Quantification of nucleated cells was approximated via reference gene primer amplification. Using immunoSEQ multiplex PCR, the repertoire was profiled, and TCRdb retains in-frame clones only, with some absent. V, J and clone size were drawn from that table, and D and trimming were deduced from the DNA. In the table there are 200,000 to 300,000 clones, approximately 86% of which are singletons. The sample was peripheral blood. The receptor's source is a woman aged 55-69 years with active or convalescent COVID-19.

The CDR3 region is CASSLASREETQYF. The CDR3 nucleotides read TGTGCCAGCAGCTTAGCTTCGCGCGAAGAGACCCAGTACTTC. The rearrangement uses TRBV11-2 and TRBJ2-5; D remains ambiguous. This CDR3 has 14 amino acids. V was shortened by 1 base and J by 3 bases, with 9 bases between the two germline ends. Germline V gives CDR1 SGHAT, CDR2 FQNNGV.